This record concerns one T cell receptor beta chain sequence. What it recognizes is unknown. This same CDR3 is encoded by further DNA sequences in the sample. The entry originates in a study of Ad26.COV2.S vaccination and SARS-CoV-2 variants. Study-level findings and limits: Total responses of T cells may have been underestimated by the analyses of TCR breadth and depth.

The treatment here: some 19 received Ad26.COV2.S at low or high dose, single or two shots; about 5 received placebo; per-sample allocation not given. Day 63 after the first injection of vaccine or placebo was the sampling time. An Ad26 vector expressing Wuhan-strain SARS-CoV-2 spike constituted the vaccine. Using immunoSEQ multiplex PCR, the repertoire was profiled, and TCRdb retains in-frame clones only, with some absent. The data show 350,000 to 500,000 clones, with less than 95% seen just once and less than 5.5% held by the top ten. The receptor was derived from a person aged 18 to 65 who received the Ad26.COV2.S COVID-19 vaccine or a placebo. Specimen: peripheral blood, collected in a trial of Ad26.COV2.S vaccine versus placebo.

The CDR3 reads CASSPQITDTQYF. CDR3 DNA: TGTGCCAGCAGCCCCCAAATTACAGATACGCAGTATTTT. V and J are TRBV9 and TRBJ2-3, with no clear D. The V end was cut by 4 bases, the J end by 3 bases, with 9 bases between. The CDR3 length is 13 residues. Germline V gene sequence: CDR1 SGDLS, CDR2 YYNGEE.